This TCR beta chain appears in the sequencing data of a study of T-cell memory formation after mild COVID-19 (dated by TCRdb to the early 2020s). General notes on the study: TCR sequence clusters from the two donors were found to be largely donor specific. T-cell clones expanding and contracting after mild COVID-19 in two donors were tracked by longitudinal TCRalpha and TCRbeta repertoire sequencing. The cohort comprised two young, previously healthy adult volunteers, one female and one male.

This clonotype was recorded at least ten times. Its antigen is not yet known. Base qualities were left out, and no much larger clone turns up one base away. Sequencing used an Illumina NovaSeq 6000. Using 5'RACE with constant-segment primers, TCRalpha and TCRbeta cDNA libraries were constructed, with sample barcodes and unique molecular identifiers added in the process. Trizol reagent was used to extract RNA from every sample. Libraries were amplified in two PCR steps, with a second sample barcode and Illumina TruSeq adapters added in the second step. Sequencing of the libraries was done on an Illumina NovaSeq, producing 2 x 150 bp paired-end reads. The authors' analysis ran thus. With migec v1.2.7, reads were demultiplexed and then collapsed into UMI-guided consensus sequences. With mixcr v2.1.11, UMI consensuses were aligned to TRA and TRB V and J templates and assembled into clonotypes. Expanded or contracted clonotypes were those called significant by both edgeR and NoisET, with noise models trained on biological replicates. For edgeR calls, a false discovery rate-adjusted p below 0.01 and a log2 fold-change threshold of 1 were applied. As an exploratory analysis of dynamics, PCA with hierarchical clustering was applied to max-normalized trajectories of the 1000 most abundant clonotypes. The CD4 or CD8 phenotype of responding clones was assigned using the separately sequenced CD4+ and CD8+ repertoires. The raw public data were reprocessed by TCRdb itself: fastp quality trimming at Q25, MiXCR clonotype calling, in-frame beta chains only. A single entry per CDR3 protein holds the most common genes and DNA from its merged rows. The V and J calls here are based on TCRdb, not the publication. Present in this sample are some 100,000 distinct CDR3 sequences, over 8.5% of which were seen just once. The top ten hold about 40% of the sample.

Points the paper makes about the study in general: Some responding clones were detected in pre-infection memory, which suggested that pre-existing cross-reactive memory T cells had joined the SARS-CoV-2 response. Only a couple of mild cases were covered by the study, and larger cohorts that include severe cases with pre-infection samples were considered necessary. Balanced CD4/CD8 phenotypes were observed for clones contracting from day 15 to 85, whereas a bias towards CD4+ was observed for a second wave of clones expanding from day 15 to 37. Whether the second-wave clones peaking on day 37 were SARS-CoV-2 specific was not confirmed. Contracting CD4+ clones were found mainly in CM and EM memory subsets, while CD8+ clones were enriched in EMRA.

Ficoll-Paque density gradient centrifugation was the method used to isolate PBMCs. The V and J ends are trimmed by 4 bases and 5 bases, leaving 11 bases between them. CDR1 LGHNA and CDR2 YSLEER were looked up in the germline V gene. Reading from cysteine to phenylalanine, the CDR3 counts 13 amino acids. Only the CDR3 DNA stays, 39 bases, in frame from base 1. Here the chain combines TRBV4-3 and TRBJ2-5; TRBD2 is possibly the D segment (6 matching bases). The sample taken for sequencing was PBMCs or a T cell subset sorted from them (not recorded which). This receptor was identified in a man aged 18-30 years who had mild COVID-19 (a few samples of this study predate the infection). The sample titles of this study are shuffled in the database, so cell type and time point are left out; the donor was told from shared clones. The base sequence is TGCGCCAGCAGCCTTATAGCGGCGGAGACCCAGTACTTC. Its translation reads: CASSLIAAETQYF.